The 15 T cell receptor beta chains presented below share a single source sample, sequenced in a study of beta chain features in type 1 diabetes. cDNA synthesis used the whole RNA isolate, giving expressed TCRB sequences. Sequenced by immunoSEQ multiplex PCR; TCRdb stores in-frame clones only, minus some. The sample includes 350,000 to 450,000 clones, about 16% seen only once; the top ten take under 0.02%. Sequencing input: naive CD4+ T cells from blood. Receptors were obtained from a woman younger than 35 in good health.

The gene calls are TRBV4-2 and TRBJ2-2, with D possibly matching TRBD1 (5 bases). CDR3 length: 14 residues. The germline V and J ends were trimmed by 2 bases and 3 bases, with 7 bases remaining between them. Germline V gene data show CDR1 as LGHNA and CDR2 as YNFKEQ. CDR3 residues: CASSQRGHTGELFF. In DNA, the CDR3 is TGTGCCAGCAGCCAAAGGGGCCACACCGGGGAGCTGTTTTTT.

This clone was detected a few times. V usage is TRBV7-2 and J usage is TRBJ2-7; TRBD1 matches 10 bases. The CDR3 extends over 14 amino acids. V was pared by 5 bases and J by 3 bases, with 4 bases of the junction left unmatched. Germline V CDR1 and CDR2: SGHTA, FQGNSA. This chain's CDR3 is CASSQRTGGYEQYF. The CDR3 region has the DNA TGTGCCAGCAGCCAAAGGACAGGGGGCTACGAGCAGTACTTC.

This chain connects TRBV9 to TRBJ2-1, with TRBD2 identical over 7 bases. The CDR3 runs 11 residues. With V trimmed by 7 bases and J by 7 bases, 2 bases remained unmatched. Per the germline V gene, CDR1 is SGDLS and CDR2 is YYNGEE. The CDR3 DNA follows: TGTGCCAGCGGGAGGGAAAATGAGCAGTTCTTC. Encoded protein: CASGRENEQFF.

CDR3 sequence: CASSSDRYSNQPQHF. The CDR3, as DNA: TGTGCCAGCAGTTCCGACAGGTATAGCAATCAGCCCCAGCATTTT. The chain couples TRBV27 to TRBJ1-5, with D perhaps matching TRBD1 (6 bases). This CDR3 is 15 amino acids long. Trimming cost V 4 bases and J 0 bases, with 10 bases left between them. Germline CDR1 reads MNHEY; CDR2 reads SMNVEV (reference sequence).

This clone appeared a few times. V gene TRBV4-3 combines with J gene TRBJ2-4; 7 nucleotides match TRBD2. CDR1 and CDR2 from the germline V gene are LGHNA and YSLEER. Losses at the gene ends were 4 bases for V and 1 base for J; bases not matched to a gene: 7. This CDR3 has 16 amino acids. CDR3 nucleotides: TGCGCCAGCAGCCGGGTTAGTAGCGGGGCCAAAAACATTCAGTACTTC. Its protein is CASSRVSSGAKNIQYF.

The rearrangement joins TRBV15 to TRBJ2-7, with D possibly TRBD2 on 6 matching bases. Germline-derived CDR1 and CDR2 are LNHNV and YYDKDF (reference sequence). The CDR3 has 15 residues. V dropped 0 bases and J dropped 3 bases, with 12 bases sitting between them. For the CDR3, the DNA is TGTGCCACCAGCAGAGATACCAGGAGGGACTACGAGCAGTACTTC. Its translation is CATSRDTRRDYEQYF. Supplemented by reference TRBV15 and TRBJ2-7, the full variable domain reads DAMVIQNPRYQVTQFGKPVTLSCSQTLNHNVMYWYQQKSSQAPKLLFHYYDKDFNNEADTPDNFQSRRPNTSFCFLDIRSPGLGDTAMYLCATSRDTRRDYEQYFGPGTRLTVT.

The chain employs TRBV18 and TRBJ1-1; 7 bases align to TRBD1. This CDR3 region has 15 residues. Trimming at V came to 0 bases and at J to 5 bases, leaving 6 bases not matched to a gene. Germline loops: CDR1 KGHSH, CDR2 LQKENI. CDR3 amino acids: CASSPPTGLGTEAFF. CDR3 bases: TGTGCCAGCTCACCACCGACAGGGTTGGGAACTGAAGCTTTCTTT. Based on the CDR3 plus reference TRBV18 and TRBJ1-1, the full variable domain is NAGVMQNPRHLVRRRGQEARLRCSPMKGHSHVYWYRQLPEEGLKFMVYLQKENIIDESGMPKERFSAEFPKEGPSILRIQQVVRGDSAAYFCASSPPTGLGTEAFFGQGTRLTVV.

V and J are TRBV5-4 and TRBJ2-1; no definite D call. The germline gives CDR1 SGHNT, CDR2 YYREEE (reference sequence). V was shortened by 0 bases and J by 9 bases, with 16 bases between the two germline ends. The CDR3 consists of 15 residues. The CDR3 loop reads CASSLANTPLVEQFF. CDR3 coding DNA: TGTGCCAGCAGCTTGGCCAACACCCCGTTGGTTGAGCAGTTCTTC.

This chain links TRBV7-9 with TRBJ2-5; no definite D call. There are 14 residues in the CDR3. Trimming stripped 5 bases from V and 4 bases from J, with 14 bases between. Germline values: CDR1 SEHNR, CDR2 FQNEAQ (reference sequence). CDR3 sequence (DNA): TGTGCCAGCAGCACCCCTAGTATTCGAGAGACCCAGTACTTC. As protein: CASSTPSIRETQYF. Full variable domain (remainder filled in from reference TRBV7-9 and TRBJ2-5): DTGVSQNPRHKITKRGQNVTFRCDPISEHNRLYWYRQTLGQGPEFLTYFQNEAQLEKSRLLSDRFSAERPKGSFSTLEIQRTEQGDSAMYLCASSTPSIRETQYFGPGTRLLVL.

This chain joins TRBV29-1 and TRBJ2-7; 13 nucleotides align to TRBD2. This CDR3 has 15 residues. Trimming removed 5 bases from V and 3 bases from J; junction bases left unmatched: 7. The germline gives CDR1 SQVTM, CDR2 ANQGSEA. The CDR3 sequence is CSVRYRTSGSYEQYF. CDR3 in DNA: TGCAGCGTTAGGTACCGGACTAGCGGGAGCTACGAGCAGTACTTC.

This sequence joins TRBV30 and TRBJ2-7, with TRBD1 matching 7 bases. Losses at the gene ends were 4 bases for V and 2 bases for J; bases not matched to a gene: 8. Germline assignment: CDR1 GTSNPN and CDR2 SVGIG (reference sequence). This CDR3 contains 14 residues. CDR3 in amino acids: CAWTFGDRAYEQYF. CDR3 DNA: TGTGCCTGGACATTTGGAGACAGGGCCTACGAGCAGTACTTC.

This clone has a handful of counts. The V gene is TRBV27, the J gene TRBJ2-1; 8 bases map to TRBD1. Unmatched junction bases numbered 7, after V lost 2 bases and J lost 7 bases. CDR3 length: 15 amino acids. CDR1 and CDR2 from the germline V gene are MNHEY and SMNVEV (reference sequence). The CDR3, as DNA: TGTGCCAGCAGTTTACAGGGGGCGCGTTGGAATGAGCAGTTCTTC. Translated, it gives CASSLQGARWNEQFF.

The chain joins TRBV9 to TRBJ1-1, with 7 bases that match TRBD1. J gave up 4 bases and V 4 bases, and 4 bases lay outside the gene matches. Germline V gives CDR1 SGDLS, CDR2 YYNGEE. This CDR3 region has 13 residues. The chain's CDR3 is CASSSRQGTEAFF. The CDR3 DNA follows: TGTGCCAGCAGCTCGCGACAGGGCACTGAAGCTTTCTTT.

Regarding this clone: The sample holds other DNA sequences that translate to the same CDR3. This chain connects TRBV9 to TRBJ2-1; 8 bases line up with TRBD2. The CDR3 has 15 residues. The germline V gene encodes CDR1 SGDLS and CDR2 YYNGEE. V lost 2 bases and J lost 0; bases outside the gene matches: 1. CDR3 protein: CASSVSGSSYNEQFF. The CDR3, as DNA: TGTGCCAGCAGCGTGAGCGGGAGCTCCTACAATGAGCAGTTCTTC.

There are a few counts of this clone. The rearrangement links TRBV18 to TRBJ2-5, with 8 nucleotides matching TRBD2. This CDR3 contains 16 residues. Germline loops: CDR1 KGHSH, CDR2 LQKENI. Germline trimming cut 3 bases from V and 2 bases from J; bases unmatched to any gene: 8. The CDR3 coding sequence is TGTGCCAGCTCACCTAATCCAGCGGGAGTACAAGAGACCCAGTACTTC. It translates to CASSPNPAGVQETQYF.